The 30 T cell receptor beta chains reported below all come from one sample, sequenced in a study of blood T cell repertoires in COVID-19. The assay was immunoSEQ multiplex PCR, and TCRdb's table has in-frame clones only and misses some. The sample lists tens of thousands of clones, 88% occurring once. Sequenced material: peripheral blood. These receptors all come from a woman in her sixties or seventies with acute or convalescent COVID-19.

In DNA, the CDR3 is TGTGCCAGCAGTGGGGGACAGTCCTACGAGCAGTACTTC. The encoded protein is CASSGGQSYEQYF. This sequence joins TRBV27 and TRBJ2-7, with 7 bases aligning to TRBD1. Germline V CDR1 and CDR2: MNHEY, SMNVEV (reference sequence). The ends lost 5 bases at V and 1 base at J; junction bases unmatched: 2. There are 13 residues in the CDR3.

The rearrangement joins TRBV2 to TRBJ1-5; no definite D call. Per germline, CDR1 SNHLY and CDR2 FYNNEI. The CDR3 sequence is 17 residues long. V was pared by 3 bases and J by 0 bases, with 15 bases between. For the CDR3, the DNA is TGTGCCAGCAGTGAGGGTAGGGAGTTGCATAGCAATCAGCCCCAGCATTTT. Amino acids: CASSEGRELHSNQPQHF.

This chain connects TRBV13 to TRBJ2-1; D possibly corresponds to TRBD1 (5 bases). Germline lookup yields CDR1 PRHDT and CDR2 FYEKMQ (reference sequence). V was pared by 0 bases and J by 8 bases, with 17 bases between. This CDR3 spans 16 amino acids. The CDR3 nucleotides are TGTGCCAGCAGCTTAGGCCGCGCAGGGTTGGTCTATGAGCAGTTCTTC. Translation: CASSLGRAGLVYEQFF.

The sample holds a few counts of this clone. The CDR3 protein is CASSWGQNTEAFF. In nucleotides, the CDR3 is TGCGCCAGCAGCTGGGGACAGAACACTGAAGCTTTCTTT. The chain joins TRBV5-1 to TRBJ1-1, with D maybe TRBD1 (6 bases). The CDR3 runs 13 residues. V was trimmed by 3 bases and J by 1 base, leaving 7 bases between them. Germline V gives CDR1 SGHRS, CDR2 YFSETQ.

CDR3 in amino acids: CASSRTENTGELFF. As DNA, the CDR3 is TGTGCCAGCAGTCGGACAGAGAACACCGGGGAGCTGTTTTTT. This chain links TRBV28 with TRBJ2-2, with a possible D match to TRBD1 (6 bases). With 5 bases removed from V and 1 base from J, the gap between germline ends came to 8 bases. The CDR3 runs to 14 residues. Germline V CDR1 and CDR2: MDHEN, SYDVKM. The full variable domain, with the rest looked up from reference TRBV28 and TRBJ2-2, is DVKVTQSSRYLVKRTGEKVFLECVQDMDHENMFWYRQDPGLGLRLIYFSYDVKMKEKGDIPEGYSVSREKKERFSLILESASTNQTSMYLCASSRTENTGELFFGEGSRLTVL.

This chain connects TRBV25-1 to TRBJ2-5; TRBD1 matches at 8 bases. The CDR3 runs to 14 residues. J gave up 2 bases and V 5 bases, and 4 bases lay outside the gene matches. From germline, CDR1 is MGHDK and CDR2 SYGVNS. CDR3 in amino acids: CASSRQGSQETQYF. CDR3 coding DNA: TGTGCCAGCAGTCGACAGGGGTCACAAGAGACCCAGTACTTC.

V is TRBV14 and J is TRBJ1-2; tentative D call: TRBD1 (6 bases). V was clipped by 0 bases and J by 3 bases, with 11 bases between them. CDR3 size: 15 residues. Germline CDR1 and CDR2: SGHDN and FVKESK. CDR3 protein: CASSQDVGADYGYTF. The CDR3, as DNA: TGTGCCAGCAGCCAAGACGTGGGGGCTGACTATGGCTACACCTTC.

The chain carries TRBV19 and TRBJ2-4; 7 bases are shared with TRBD2. Germline V gene lookup returns CDR1 LNHDA and CDR2 SQIVND (reference sequence). Unmatched junction bases numbered 4, after V lost 2 bases and J lost 0 bases. The CDR3 has 16 residues. The CDR3 nucleotides are TGTGCCAGTAGTATAAAGCTAGCGGTAGCCAAAAACATTCAGTACTTC. It translates to CASSIKLAVAKNIQYF.

The chain is built from TRBV9 and TRBJ2-1; 16 nucleotides align to TRBD2. The CDR3 totals 18 residues. In germline, CDR1 is SGDLS, CDR2 YYNGEE. V lost 3 bases, J lost 2 bases, and 5 bases stayed unmatched. The DNA of the CDR3 is TGTGCCAGCAGCGCCGGGACTAGCGGGGGGGTTCCCTACAATGAGCAGTTCTTC. It specifies CASSAGTSGGVPYNEQFF. Variable domain in full (rest from reference TRBV9 and TRBJ2-1): DSGVTQTPKHLITATGQRVTLRCSPRSGDLSVYWYQQSLDQGLQFLIQYYNGEERAKGNILERFSAQQFPDLHSELNLSSLELGDSALYFCASSAGTSGGVPYNEQFFGPGTRLTVL.

This clone came up once. The chain has TRBV28 and TRBJ2-1, with D possibly being TRBD2 (5 bases). The CDR3 totals 16 residues. Germline-derived CDR1 and CDR2 are MDHEN and SYDVKM. V was cut by 4 bases and J by 2 bases, with 15 bases left in between. CDR3 nucleotide sequence: TGTGCCAGCAGTTCGGACGCTAGCCTTGCCTACAATGAGCAGTTCTTC. Its protein is CASSSDASLAYNEQFF. Complete variable domain (other parts from reference TRBV28 and TRBJ2-1): DVKVTQSSRYLVKRTGEKVFLECVQDMDHENMFWYRQDPGLGLRLIYFSYDVKMKEKGDIPEGYSVSREKKERFSLILESASTNQTSMYLCASSSDASLAYNEQFFGPGTRLTVL.

The chain links TRBV6-5 to TRBJ1-4; tentatively, D is TRBD1 (5 bases). CDR1 and CDR2 from the germline V gene are MNHEY and SVGAGI. The CDR3 runs to 15 residues. V shed 5 bases and J shed 0 bases, with 10 bases lying between them. CDR3 nucleotide sequence: TGTGCCAGCAGTCCAGGGTTTGCAACTAATGAAAAACTGTTTTTT. Its translation is CASSPGFATNEKLFF.

J is TRBJ2-1 and V is TRBV19; TRBD1 might be the D (6 bases). V lost 0 bases and J 7 bases, leaving 7 bases between the germline ends. Germline assignment: CDR1 LNHDA and CDR2 SQIVND (reference sequence). The CDR3 is 13 residues long. The CDR3 DNA sequence: TGTGCCAGTAGTATAGACGGGACAAATGAGCAGTTCTTC. Amino acids: CASSIDGTNEQFF.

The V call is TRBV7-3, the J call TRBJ1-6; D ambiguous. This CDR3 is built from 15 residues. Germline CDR1 is SGHTA and CDR2 is FQGTGA. V was clipped by 1 base and J by 5 bases, with 9 bases between them. The CDR3 loop reads CASSLNGGNNSPLHF. The CDR3 DNA is TGTGCCAGCAGCTTAAATGGAGGGAATAATTCACCCCTCCACTTT.

The chain employs TRBV7-2 and TRBJ2-1; D remains ambiguous. The V gene lost 1 base and the J gene lost 7 bases, with 14 bases spanning the gap. This CDR3 is 15 amino acids long. Looked up from germline, CDR1 is SGHTA and CDR2 is FQGNSA. This CDR3 reads CASSLEGRSWNEQFF. CDR3 coding DNA: TGTGCCAGCAGCTTAGAAGGTAGGAGTTGGAATGAGCAGTTCTTC.

The V and J genes are TRBV27 and TRBJ1-6, with D unclear. Germline lookup yields CDR1 MNHEY and CDR2 SMNVEV (reference sequence). The V and J ends lost 7 bases and 2 bases respectively, with 18 bases between them. CDR3 size: 17 residues. CDR3 sequence (DNA): TGTGCCAGCAAATTCGAACCCACTAGCGCCTATAATTCACCCCTCCACTTT. Translation gives CASKFEPTSAYNSPLHF.

The CDR3 DNA sequence: TGTGCCAGCAGGGACGGGGGGGCCGCCTACAATGAGCAGTTCTTC. It specifies CASRDGGAAYNEQFF. The genes are TRBV5-4 and TRBJ2-1; the match to TRBD2 covers 8 bases. Germline V gene sequence: CDR1 SGHNT, CDR2 YYREEE (reference sequence). The junction had 6 bases not matched to a gene; V was cut back by 5 bases and J by 2 bases. The CDR3 loop spans 15 amino acids. The whole variable domain, filled in from reference TRBV5-4 and TRBJ2-1, reads ETGVTQSPTHLIKTRGQQVTLRCSSQSGHNTVSWYQQALGQGPQFIFQYYREEENGRGNFPPRFSGLQFPNYSSELNVNALELDDSALYLCASRDGGAAYNEQFFGPGTRLTVL.

There are a few counts of this clone. J is TRBJ1-1 and V is TRBV5-1; 7 bases map to TRBD1. The junction had 2 bases not matched to a gene; V was cut back by 0 bases and J by 3 bases. The CDR3 totals 14 residues. Germline loops: CDR1 SGHRS, CDR2 YFSETQ. In DNA form, the CDR3 reads TGCGCCAGCAGCTTGGAGGGGGCCGACACTGAAGCTTTCTTT. This encodes CASSLEGADTEAFF.

CDR3 DNA: TGTGCCAGCAGTTGGACAGGGATTGACATTCAGTACTTC. It specifies CASSWTGIDIQYF. The V and J genes are TRBV5-4 and TRBJ2-4; 8 positions agree with TRBD1. Trimming removed 5 bases from V and 8 bases from J; junction bases left unmatched: 6. The CDR3 has 13 residues. Germline CDR1 SGHNT, CDR2 YYREEE (reference sequence).

The chain combines TRBV28 with TRBJ1-1; maybe TRBD1 (5 bases). Germline assignment: CDR1 MDHEN and CDR2 SYDVKM. V was trimmed by 5 bases and J by 11 bases, leaving 18 bases between them. CDR3 size: 13 residues. The CDR3 coding sequence is TGTGCCAGCAGTCTACAGGAGCTCAGCGGGGCTTTCTTT. Translation gives CASSLQELSGAFF.

In its sample, this clone was seen once. This chain uses TRBV30 with TRBJ2-3; 7 bases fit TRBD2. The CDR3 loop spans 15 amino acids. Trimming at V came to 1 base and at J to 1 base, leaving 5 bases not matched to a gene. Germline V gene data show CDR1 as GTSNPN and CDR2 as SVGIG (reference sequence). DNA for the CDR3: TGTGCCTGGAGTGGGCGTACTAGCGGCACAGATACGCAGTATTTT. It specifies CAWSGRTSGTDTQYF.

This chain joins TRBV30 and TRBJ2-1; TRBD2 matches at 12 bases. V gave up 1 base and J gave up 8 bases; unmatched junction bases: 9. The CDR3 covers 16 residues. CDR1 GTSNPN and CDR2 SVGIG come from the germline V gene (reference sequence). CDR3 sequence (DNA): TGTGCCTGGAGTGGCGCGCTAGCGGGAGGGCTGGATGAGCAGTTCTTC. Translation: CAWSGALAGGLDEQFF.

The gene calls are TRBV27 and TRBJ2-2; no firm D call. Trimming removed 5 bases at V and 6 bases at J, with 10 bases between. Germline values: CDR1 MNHEY, CDR2 SMNVEV (reference sequence). This CDR3 comprises 13 residues. CDR3 nucleotide sequence: TGTGCCAGCAGTGAAACGGGTCCCGGGGAGCTGTTTTTT. This gives the protein CASSETGPGELFF.

V is TRBV5-1 and J is TRBJ2-2; 7 bases map to TRBD1. The CDR3 runs to 15 residues. Germline CDR1 is SGHRS and CDR2 is YFSETQ. The ends lost 4 bases at V and 6 bases at J; junction bases unmatched: 9. The CDR3 region is CASSGTDRRSGELFF. The CDR3 bases are TGCGCCAGCAGCGGGACGGACAGGCGGTCCGGGGAGCTGTTTTTT.

CDR3 sequence reads: CASSPIAENTGELFF. The DNA for the CDR3 is TGTGCCAGCTCACCAATTGCGGAGAACACCGGGGAGCTGTTTTTT. The chain employs TRBV18 and TRBJ2-2; D ambiguous. The length of the CDR3 is 15 residues. The germline gives CDR1 KGHSH, CDR2 LQKENI. V was shortened by 2 bases and J by 1 base, with 8 bases between the two germline ends.

This chain connects TRBV6-5 to TRBJ1-1, with D unresolved. V was shortened by 6 bases and J by 6 bases, with 14 bases between the two germline ends. The CDR3 has 13 amino acids. Germline V gene data show CDR1 as MNHEY and CDR2 as SVGAGI. CDR3 protein: CASRRTSGAEAFF. CDR3 DNA: TGTGCCAGCAGAAGGACCTCCGGGGCTGAAGCTTTCTTT.

The chain links TRBV18 to TRBJ2-7; TRBD2 agrees at 12 bases. The CDR3 contains 14 residues. CDR1 is KGHSH and CDR2 is LQKENI in the germline V gene. Germline trimming cut 6 bases from V and 2 bases from J; bases unmatched to any gene: 2. The CDR3 is CASSGTSGPYEQYF. CDR3 coding DNA: TGTGCCAGCTCTGGGACTAGCGGGCCCTACGAGCAGTACTTC.

This clone has only a few counts. This chain connects TRBV2 to TRBJ1-4; D perhaps matches TRBD1 (5 bases). The germline V gene encodes CDR1 SNHLY and CDR2 FYNNEI. Trimming left V 0 bases short and J 5 bases short, with 10 bases between. The CDR3 has 15 residues. This chain's CDR3 is CASSEAGGRNEKLFF. The CDR3 DNA reads as TGTGCCAGCAGTGAAGCGGGGGGACGGAATGAAAAACTGTTTTTT.

The chain carries TRBV10-1 and TRBJ1-1; the D is unclear. V was pared by 0 bases and J by 4 bases, with 12 bases between. The CDR3 runs 15 residues. Germline V gives CDR1 WNHNN, CDR2 SYGVQD (reference sequence). CDR3 nucleotide sequence: TGCGCCAGCAGTGAGTCTGCGGGGTTCGGCACTGAAGCTTTCTTT. As protein: CASSESAGFGTEAFF.

A few counts support this clone. V is TRBV27 and J is TRBJ2-1; TRBD1 matches 9 bases. With V trimmed by 3 bases and J by 7 bases, 7 bases remained unmatched. The CDR3 runs to 15 residues. Per the germline V gene, CDR1 is MNHEY and CDR2 is SMNVEV (reference sequence). CDR3 protein: CASSFGTGSFNEQFF. In DNA, the CDR3 is TGTGCCAGCAGTTTCGGGACAGGGTCGTTTAATGAGCAGTTCTTC.

The chain couples TRBV6-5 to TRBJ2-1; 11 bases are a match to TRBD1. This CDR3 region has 14 residues. In germline, CDR1 is MNHEY, CDR2 SVGAGI. J gave up 9 bases and V 2 bases, and 3 bases lay outside the gene matches. CDR3: CASSYGQGAIEQFF. CDR3 bases: TGTGCCAGCAGTTACGGACAGGGGGCGATTGAGCAGTTCTTC.